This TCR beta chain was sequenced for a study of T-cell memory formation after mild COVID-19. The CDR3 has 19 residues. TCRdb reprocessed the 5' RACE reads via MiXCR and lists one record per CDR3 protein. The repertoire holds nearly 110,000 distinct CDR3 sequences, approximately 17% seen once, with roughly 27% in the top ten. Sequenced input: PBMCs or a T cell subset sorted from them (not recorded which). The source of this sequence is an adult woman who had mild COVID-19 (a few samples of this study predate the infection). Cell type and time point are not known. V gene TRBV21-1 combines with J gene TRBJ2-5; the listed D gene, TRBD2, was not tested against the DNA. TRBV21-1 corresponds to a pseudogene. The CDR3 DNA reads TGTGCCAGCAGTAAATCGCAGGGTTTTGCGGGATCGTTACAAGAGACCCAGTACTTC. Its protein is CASSKSQGFAGSLQETQYF.